This passage covers 28 T cell receptor beta chains from one sample sequenced in a study of cytomegalovirus exposure and HLA in healthy donors. PCR involved 60 Vbeta and 13 Jbeta primers. TCRdb's copy holds only in-frame clones and misses some; the assay was immunoSEQ multiplex PCR. The sample yields a few hundred thousand clones, under 80% seen once. Material for sequencing was PBMCs. All receptors come from a girl aged 2-10 years in good health and CMV-seronegative.

The chain links TRBV6-1 to TRBJ1-2; D unresolved. CDR1 and CDR2 (germline): MNHNS, SASEGT. The CDR3 is 12 amino acids. V lost 5 bases and J lost 4, with 8 bases in between. CDR3 protein: CASSPTSYGYTF. The CDR3 nucleotides are TGTGCCAGCAGTCCCACAAGCTATGGCTACACCTTC.

The chain links TRBV27 to TRBJ2-5; the D gene is possibly TRBD1 (6 bases). Trimming shortened V by 4 bases and J by 2 bases, and 11 bases separated the two germline ends. CDR1 is MNHEY, CDR2 SMNVEV, per germline (reference sequence). The CDR3 consists of 14 residues. DNA of the CDR3: TGTGCCAGCAGTTCTAGGGACACACAAGAGACCCAGTACTTC. The encoded protein is CASSSRDTQETQYF.

This clone was counted only a few times. The chain has TRBV6-1 and TRBJ2-7; 11 bases are a match to TRBD1. V was pared by 8 bases and J by 3 bases, with 6 bases of the junction left unmatched. CDR1 is MNHNS and CDR2 is SASEGT in the germline V gene. CDR3 length: 14 residues. DNA for the CDR3: TGTGCCAGCGGGCGGACAGGGGGCCTCTACGAGCAGTACTTC. Amino acid sequence: CASGRTGGLYEQYF.

This sequence joins TRBV5-4 and TRBJ1-2; D uncertain. Trimming took 4 bases from V and 11 from J, leaving 15 bases between them. The CDR3 consists of 12 residues. CDR1 is SGHNT, CDR2 YYREEE, per germline (reference sequence). Here the CDR3 reads CASSVERSWYTF. CDR3 in DNA: TGTGCCAGCAGCGTGGAGAGGAGTTGGTACACCTTC.

The CDR3 region is CASSQATSWEETQYF. The CDR3 nucleotides read TGTGCCAGCAGCCAGGCCACCTCCTGGGAGGAGACCCAGTACTTC. The chain employs TRBV14 and TRBJ2-5, with a tentative D call TRBD2 (5 bases). This CDR3 is built from 15 residues. Per germline, CDR1 SGHDN and CDR2 FVKESK. Between the trimmed V and J ends, which lost 3 bases and 5 bases, there was a span of 16 bases.

This chain joins TRBV29-1 and TRBJ2-7; the D gene is possibly TRBD2 (5 bases). Germline CDR1 reads SQVTM; CDR2 reads ANQGSEA. V lost 6 bases and J lost 6, with 15 bases in between. The CDR3 totals 12 residues. DNA of the CDR3: TGCAGCGTCTCAGGAGGCTGGTCCGAGCAGTACTTC. It yields the protein CSVSGGWSEQYF.

The chain employs TRBV6-5 and TRBJ1-2; D gene uncertain. The CDR3 is 13 residues long. Per germline, CDR1 MNHEY and CDR2 SVGAGI. The germline V and J ends were trimmed by 3 bases and 3 bases, with 8 bases remaining between them. CDR3 loop: CASSYYRDYGYTF. For the CDR3, the DNA is TGTGCCAGCAGTTATTATCGGGACTATGGCTACACCTTC.

This chain links TRBV2 with TRBJ2-1; D remains unclear. The CDR3 has 16 amino acids. Trimming removed 1 base from V and 7 bases from J, with 17 bases in between. Germline lookup yields CDR1 SNHLY and CDR2 FYNNEI. The CDR3 region has the DNA TGTGCCAGCAGTGAAGAGACCTCTACGCCTAGTAATGAGCAGTTCTTC. Translation: CASSEETSTPSNEQFF.

V is TRBV7-3 and J is TRBJ1-1, with 9 bases that match TRBD1. The CDR3 loop spans 17 amino acids. V dropped 5 bases and J dropped 7; count of bases not matched to a gene: 17. Germline CDR1 reads SGHTA; CDR2 reads FQGTGA. The chain's CDR3 is CASSPNPGGGTGFEAFF. CDR3 bases: TGTGCCAGCAGCCCCAACCCTGGCGGCGGGACAGGGTTTGAAGCTTTCTTT.

This sequence joins TRBV2 and TRBJ1-5, with D perhaps matching TRBD1 (6 bases). CDR1 and CDR2 (germline): SNHLY, FYNNEI. Trimming removed 7 bases at V and 6 bases at J, with 10 bases between. There are 12 residues in the CDR3. For the CDR3, the DNA is TGTGCCAGCAACGAAGGGGGTCAGCCCCAGCATTTT. Residues: CASNEGGQPQHF. The full variable domain, in which reference TRBV2 and TRBJ1-5 provide the parts outside the CDR3, is EPEVTQTPSHQVTQMGQEVILRCVPISNHLYFYWYRQILGQKVEFLVSFYNNEISEKSEIFDDQFSVERPDGSNFTLKIRSTKLEDSAMYFCASNEGGQPQHFGDGTRLSIL.

As to this clone: Other DNA sequences within the sample encode an identical CDR3. The rearrangement joins TRBV5-1 to TRBJ2-1, with a weak D call TRBD1 (5 bases). CDR3 length: 12 residues. CDR1 is SGHRS and CDR2 is YFSETQ in the germline V gene. V lost 0 bases and J 7 bases, leaving 5 bases between the germline ends. This chain's CDR3 is CASSLEGNEQFF. The CDR3 DNA sequence: TGCGCCAGCAGCTTGGAGGGGAATGAGCAGTTCTTC.

This chain joins TRBV5-5 and TRBJ2-5; weak D call: TRBD2 (5 bases). The V gene's germline CDR1 is SGHKS and CDR2 YYEKEE (reference sequence). The V and J ends lost 4 bases and 1 base respectively, with 8 bases between them. The CDR3 loop spans 13 amino acids. CDR3 sequence (DNA): TGTGCCAGCAGCAGCGGCCCCCAAGAGACCCAGTACTTC. It codes for CASSSGPQETQYF.

The rearrangement links TRBV5-4 to TRBJ2-3; a weak D match, TRBD2 (6 bases). Deletions cut 3 bases from V and 2 bases from J, with 13 bases between. CDR1 SGHNT and CDR2 YYREEE come from the germline V gene (reference sequence). There are 15 residues in the CDR3. The CDR3: CASSWGSGDTDTQYF. The DNA for the CDR3 is TGTGCCAGCAGCTGGGGTTCGGGGGACACAGATACGCAGTATTTT.

This clone was recorded a few times. The chain recombines TRBV18 with TRBJ2-3; TRBD1 matches at 8 bases. The CDR3 runs 18 residues. Germline V gene data show CDR1 as KGHSH and CDR2 as LQKENI. The junction had 15 bases not matched to a gene; V was cut back by 1 base and J by 6 bases. CDR3 sequence reads: CASSPLIVERSGGDTQYF. CDR3 DNA: TGTGCCAGCTCACCACTTATTGTCGAGAGGTCAGGGGGCGATACGCAGTATTTT. Combining the CDR3 with reference TRBV18 and TRBJ2-3 gives the whole variable domain NAGVMQNPRHLVRRRGQEARLRCSPMKGHSHVYWYRQLPEEGLKFMVYLQKENIIDESGMPKERFSAEFPKEGPSILRIQQVVRGDSAAYFCASSPLIVERSGGDTQYFGPGTRLTVL.

The chain combines TRBV5-8 with TRBJ1-4; 7 nucleotides align to TRBD1. Unmatched junction bases numbered 6, after V lost 4 bases and J lost 0 bases. The length of the CDR3 is 16 residues. CDR1 is SGHTS and CDR2 is YDEGEE in the germline V gene. The CDR3 DNA is TGTGCCAGCAGCCTGGGACAGACGACAACTAATGAAAAACTGTTTTTT. This gives the protein CASSLGQTTTNEKLFF.

V gene TRBV27 combines with J gene TRBJ2-4; 12 bases align to TRBD2. The V gene's germline CDR1 is MNHEY and CDR2 SMNVEV (reference sequence). The J segment lost 6 bases and the V segment lost 8 bases, leaving 11 bases of the junction unmatched. This CDR3 is built from 16 residues. The chain's CDR3 is CASSDSTSGRTNIQYF. The CDR3 nucleotides read TGTGCCAGCTCCGATTCTACTAGCGGGAGGACAAACATTCAGTACTTC.

The rearrangement joins TRBV9 to TRBJ1-1, with D possibly being TRBD1 (6 bases). V dropped 4 bases and J dropped 4 bases, with 14 bases sitting between them. Germline V gene sequence: CDR1 SGDLS, CDR2 YYNGEE. The CDR3 runs 14 residues. As DNA, the CDR3 is TGTGCCAGCAGCCCCCCCAGGGGTTTCACTGAAGCTTTCTTT. This gives the protein CASSPPRGFTEAFF.

The V gene is TRBV6-4, the J gene TRBJ1-1, with D perhaps matching TRBD1 (5 bases). CDR1 is MRHNA and CDR2 is SNTAGT in the germline V gene. The germline V and J ends were trimmed by 6 bases and 2 bases, with 10 bases remaining between them. The CDR3 is 13 amino acids. The CDR3 nucleotides read TGTGCCAGCAGACTACAGGCCAACACTGAAGCTTTCTTT. This encodes CASRLQANTEAFF.

The chain combines TRBV6-5 with TRBJ2-1, with 7 bases fitting TRBD2. The CDR3 runs 15 residues. Trimming at V came to 8 bases and at J to 6 bases, leaving 13 bases not matched to a gene. The germline gives CDR1 MNHEY, CDR2 SVGAGI. The CDR3 DNA is TGTGCCAGCCTTTCCCAGGCGGGAGTTTCCAATGAGCAGTTCTTC. As protein: CASLSQAGVSNEQFF.

The rearrangement uses TRBV19 and TRBJ1-5; no firm D call. The V gene's germline CDR1 is LNHDA and CDR2 SQIVND (reference sequence). V lost 7 bases and J lost 1, with 23 bases in between. The CDR3 totals 18 residues. This chain's CDR3 is CASTLLRGLGGSNQPQHF. CDR3 nucleotides: TGTGCCAGTACTTTGCTGCGGGGATTGGGTGGAAGCAATCAGCCCCAGCATTTT.

Points on this clone: Other DNA sequences of this sample code for an identical CDR3. This sequence joins TRBV2 and TRBJ2-7; 7 positions agree with TRBD1. With 1 base clipped from V and 8 bases from J, the junction kept 11 bases outside the gene matches. Germline CDR1 is SNHLY and CDR2 is FYNNEI. This CDR3 is 15 amino acids long. This CDR3 reads CASSEEGAISRKQYF. The CDR3 DNA sequence: TGTGCCAGCAGTGAAGAGGGGGCGATCAGTAGGAAGCAGTACTTC.

The chain has TRBV2 and TRBJ2-1; 8 bases line up with TRBD2. The germline CDR1 and CDR2 sequences are SNHLY and FYNNEI. The CDR3 runs to 14 residues. Trimming at V came to 3 bases and at J to 4 bases, leaving 2 bases not matched to a gene. The CDR3 DNA follows: TGTGCCAGCAGTGACGAGCGGGAGTACAATGAGCAGTTCTTC. As protein: CASSDEREYNEQFF.

The chain recombines TRBV25-1 with TRBJ2-7; perhaps TRBD1 as D (6 bases). Trimming shortened V by 4 bases and J by 3 bases, and 13 bases separated the two germline ends. This CDR3 is built from 14 residues. Per germline, CDR1 MGHDK and CDR2 SYGVNS. The CDR3 spells CASSAYRVDYEQYF. CDR3 nucleotides: TGTGCCAGCAGTGCATACAGGGTCGACTACGAGCAGTACTTC.

As concerns this clone: The junction does not match germline at one end; this may be a read error. This same CDR3 is encoded by further DNA sequences in the sample. The rearrangement links TRBV2 to TRBJ2-7; 11 bases map to TRBD1. CDR1 and CDR2 from the germline V gene are SNHLY and FYNNEI. The CDR3 spans 15 residues. The CDR3 protein is CASSGQGAGNYEQYF. The CDR3 nucleotides read TGTGCCAGCAGCGGACAGGGGGCTGGGAACTACGAGCAATACTTC.

The gene calls are TRBV6-1 and TRBJ1-2, with 7 bases that match TRBD1. The CDR3 loop spans 13 amino acids. V shed 3 bases and J 10 bases; nucleotides not matched to a gene: 8. Germline lookup yields CDR1 MNHNS and CDR2 SASEGT. In DNA form, the CDR3 reads TGTGCCAGCAGTGAGACCTTAGGGACAGTCTACACCTTC. Translating it yields CASSETLGTVYTF.

This clone turned up a few times. The chain employs TRBV6-5 and TRBJ1-2, with 7 bases identical to TRBD1. Germline CDR1 and CDR2: MNHEY and SVGAGI. CDR3 length: 13 residues. The J segment lost 4 bases and the V segment lost 2 bases, leaving 1 base of the junction unmatched. CDR3 DNA sequence: TGTGCCAGCAGTTACCGGGACAGCTATGGCTACACCTTC. Amino acids: CASSYRDSYGYTF.

This clone has only a few counts. This chain joins TRBV4-2 and TRBJ2-5; 8 bases are shared with TRBD2. This CDR3 spans 14 amino acids. Germline V gene lookup returns CDR1 LGHNA and CDR2 YNFKEQ. V was pared by 3 bases and J by 0 bases, with 0 bases of the junction left unmatched. CDR3 region: CASSHGGDQETQYF. The CDR3 DNA sequence: TGTGCCAGCAGCCACGGGGGGGACCAAGAGACCCAGTACTTC.

This clone was picked up one time. The genes are TRBV6-5 and TRBJ1-4; D unresolved. The V gene's germline CDR1 is MNHEY and CDR2 SVGAGI. Trimming shortened V by 8 bases and J by 0 bases, and 13 bases separated the two germline ends. This CDR3 has 15 amino acids. The CDR3 nucleotides read TGTGCCAGCGGTCGAGGGTCTTCAACTAATGAAAAACTGTTTTTT. As protein: CASGRGSSTNEKLFF.